This T cell receptor beta chain was captured by sequencing in a study of blood T cell repertoires in COVID-19. At the level of the study: Samples came from the United States, Italy and Spain, spanning acute and convalescent COVID-19. T cells, B-cell-depleted T cells, or PBMCs provided the cDNA or gDNA that served as material.

V lost 6 bases to trimming and J lost 2 bases; unmatched junction nucleotides: 4. Germline CDR1 and CDR2: MNHEY and SVGAGI. There are 15 residues in the CDR3. Source study methods: Counts of nucleated cells, estimated from reference gene primer amplification, were obtained. Sequenced by immunoSEQ multiplex PCR; TCRdb stores in-frame clones only, minus some. That table gives V, J and clone size, and the DNA gave D and trimming. The data show fewer than 250,000 clones, around 90% seen once. The receptor's source is a man in his fifties or sixties with acute or convalescent COVID-19. Sequenced input: peripheral blood. The rearrangement uses TRBV6-5 and TRBJ1-4; TRBD1 aligns across 9 bases. In DNA form, the CDR3 reads TGTGCCAGCAGGGCAGACAGGGGGACTAATGAAAAACTGTTTTTT. This codes for CASRADRGTNEKLFF.